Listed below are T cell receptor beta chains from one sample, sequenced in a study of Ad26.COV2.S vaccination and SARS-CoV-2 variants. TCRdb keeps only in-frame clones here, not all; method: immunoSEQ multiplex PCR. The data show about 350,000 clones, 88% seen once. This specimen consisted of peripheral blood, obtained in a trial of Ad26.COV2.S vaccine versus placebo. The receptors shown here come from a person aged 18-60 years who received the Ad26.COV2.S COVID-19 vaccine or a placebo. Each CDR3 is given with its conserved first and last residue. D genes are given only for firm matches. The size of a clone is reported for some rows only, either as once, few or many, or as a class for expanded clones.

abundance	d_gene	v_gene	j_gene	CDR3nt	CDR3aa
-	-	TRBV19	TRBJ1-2	TGTGCCAGTAGTGGGGGCGCCGGCTATGGCTACACCTTC	CASSGGAGYGYTF
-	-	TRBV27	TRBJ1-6	TGTGCCAGCAGTCCCCGATTCGACGCAAACTCCATTTCACCCCTCCACTTT	CASSPRFDANSISPLHF
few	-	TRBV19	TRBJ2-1	TGTGCCAGTAGTGGGCGACAGGGTATTAAGGTTCCGGAGGGCAATGAGCAGTTCTTC	CASSGRQGIKVPEGNEQFF
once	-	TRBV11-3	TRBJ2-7	TGTGCCAGCAGCTTAAGGGACTCCTACGAGCAGTACTTC	CASSLRDSYEQYF
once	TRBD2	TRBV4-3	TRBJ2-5	TGCGCCAGCAGCCCAGCGGGGGGGCAGGAGACCCAGTACTTC	CASSPAGGQETQYF
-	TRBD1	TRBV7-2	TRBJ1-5	TGTGCCAGCAGCTTAGTGGGACAGAACAATCAGCCCCAGCATTTT	CASSLVGQNNQPQHF
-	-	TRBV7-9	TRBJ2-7	TGTGCCAGCAGCTTAGTGGGGGTGGAGCAGTACTTC	CASSLVGVEQYF
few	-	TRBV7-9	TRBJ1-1	TGTGCCAGCAGATCGGGGAACACTGAAGCTTTCTTT	CASRSGNTEAFF
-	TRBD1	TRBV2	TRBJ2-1	TGTGCCAGCAGTGGCGGACAGGGCCATGAGCAGTTCTTC	CASSGGQGHEQFF
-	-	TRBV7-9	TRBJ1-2	TGTGCCAGCAGCGGGACGGAGAGAAACTATGGCTACACCTTC	CASSGTERNYGYTF
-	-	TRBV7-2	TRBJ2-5	TGTGCCAGCAGCTACCAATCGGGACAAGAGACCCAGTACTTC	CASSYQSGQETQYF
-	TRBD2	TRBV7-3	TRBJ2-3	TGTGCCAGCAGCTTGCACGGGGCCGTGATAGCGGGAGTGTCAGATACGCAGTATTTT	CASSLHGAVIAGVSDTQYF
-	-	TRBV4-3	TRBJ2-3	TGCGCCAGCAGCCAACAAACCTTCGATACGCAGTATTTT	CASSQQTFDTQYF
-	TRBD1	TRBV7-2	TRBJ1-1	TGTGCCAGCAGCTTGCAGGGGGTCCGGAACACTGAAGCTTTCTTT	CASSLQGVRNTEAFF
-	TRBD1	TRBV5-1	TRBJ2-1	TGCGCCAGCAGCTTCCTGGGGGACAGGCCCAATGAGCAGTTCTTC	CASSFLGDRPNEQFF
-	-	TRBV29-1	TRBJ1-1	TGCAGCGTTGTACGGCGAATGAACACTGAAGCTTTCTTT	CSVVRRMNTEAFF
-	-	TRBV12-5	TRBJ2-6	TGTGCTAGTGGTTTGAACGTACTGGGGCAGGGATTTCCTGGGGCCAACGTCCTGACTTTC	CASGLNVLGQGFPGANVLTF
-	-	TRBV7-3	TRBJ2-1	TGTGCCAGCAGCCCTAGTGGGGGGCTGGGTGAGCAGTTCTTC	CASSPSGGLGEQFF
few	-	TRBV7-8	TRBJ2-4	TGTGCCACCACACAAAAACCGGGACCTCTCGACATTCAGTACTTC	CATTQKPGPLDIQYF
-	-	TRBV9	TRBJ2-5	TGTGCCAGCAGCGGAGGGACACAAGGAGAGACCCAGTACTTC	CASSGGTQGETQYF
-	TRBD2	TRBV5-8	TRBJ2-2	TGTGCCACTCCCCCGGGGGGGTTCACCGGGGAGCTGTTTTTT	CATPPGGFTGELFF
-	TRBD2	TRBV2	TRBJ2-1	TGTGCCATACTGGGCTCAAGCGGGATCTCCTACAATGAGCAGTTCTTC	CAILGSSGISYNEQFF
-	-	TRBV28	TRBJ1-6	TGTGCCAGCAGCTCTACTTCGGAGACGGTCCACTTT	CASSSTSETVHF
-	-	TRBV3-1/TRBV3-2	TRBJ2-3	TGTGCCAGCAGCCTAACATCAGGGAGCACAGATACGCAGTATTTT	CASSLTSGSTDTQYF
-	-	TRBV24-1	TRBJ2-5	TGTGCCACCAGTGGGCGGCAGCAGTACTTC	CATSGRQQYF
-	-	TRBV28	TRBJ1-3	TGTGCCAGCAGTTTATACAGGGCTGGAAACACCATATATTTT	CASSLYRAGNTIYF
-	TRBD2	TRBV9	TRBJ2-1	TGTGCCAGCAGCGTACTAGCGGGGTATAACAATGAGCAGTTCTTC	CASSVLAGYNNEQFF
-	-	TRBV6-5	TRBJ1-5	TGTGCCAGCAGCGGTACAGGCAATCAGCCCCAGCATTTT	CASSGTGNQPQHF
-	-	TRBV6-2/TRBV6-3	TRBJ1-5	TGTGCCAGCAGCTCTCGGGGGTATAGCAATCAGCCCCAGCATTTT	CASSSRGYSNQPQHF
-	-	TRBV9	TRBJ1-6	TGTGCCAGCAGCGTAGGGCCACTGGATAATAATTCACCCCTCCACTTT	CASSVGPLDNNSPLHF
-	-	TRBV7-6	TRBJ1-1	TGTGCCAGCAGCTTAACCCAGGGGCCATTGAACACTGAAGCTTTCTTT	CASSLTQGPLNTEAFF
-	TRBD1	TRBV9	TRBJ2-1	TGTGCCAGCAGCCTCACGGGGGAACAGGGGGCGCGGTCCAATGAGCAGTTCTTC	CASSLTGEQGARSNEQFF
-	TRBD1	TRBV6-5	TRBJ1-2	TGTGCCAGCAGTTCCCGGGACAGGGGGCTTACGGGCTACACCTTC	CASSSRDRGLTGYTF
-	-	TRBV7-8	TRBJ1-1	TGTGCCAGCAGCTTAGAGGCCCGCGGGAGGACTGAAGCTTTCTTT	CASSLEARGRTEAFF
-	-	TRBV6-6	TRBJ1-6	TGTGCCAGCAGTTACTTGGCAGGGAATTCACCCCTCCACTTT	CASSYLAGNSPLHF
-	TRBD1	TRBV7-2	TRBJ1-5	TGTGCCAGCAGTAATGACAGGGGTGTGCAGCCCCAGCATTTT	CASSNDRGVQPQHF
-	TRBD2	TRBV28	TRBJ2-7	TGTGCCAGCAGTATAGCGGGAGGACAGGCCTACGAGCAGTACTTC	CASSIAGGQAYEQYF
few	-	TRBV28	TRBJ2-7	TGTGCCAGCAGTTTCAACGAGCAGTACTTC	CASSFNEQYF
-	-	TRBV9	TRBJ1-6	TGTGCCAGCAGCCCCCGCGGTATGGCTTCACCCCTCCACTTT	CASSPRGMASPLHF
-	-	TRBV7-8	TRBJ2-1	TGTGCCAGCAGCTTAGCGGGCCCAGGTAGCTCCTACAATGAGCAGTTCTTC	CASSLAGPGSSYNEQFF
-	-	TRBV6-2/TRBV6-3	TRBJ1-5	TGTGCCAGCAGTTCTCCGTTTGACAGTCGGGGTCAGCCCCAGCATTTT	CASSSPFDSRGQPQHF
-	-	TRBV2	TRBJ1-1	TGTGCCAGCAGTGAAGCAGGGGGATTTGGGACTGAAGCTTTCTTT	CASSEAGGFGTEAFF
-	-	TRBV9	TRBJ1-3	TGTGCCAGCAGCGTAGCACACTCTGGAAACACCATATATTTT	CASSVAHSGNTIYF
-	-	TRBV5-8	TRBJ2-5	TGTGCCAGCAGCTTGGACTGGCGGGACCTTAGATTCCAAGAGACCCAGTACTTC	CASSLDWRDLRFQETQYF
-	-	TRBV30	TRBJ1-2	TGTGCCTGGGAGACAGGCCGGGCTGGCTACACCTTC	CAWETGRAGYTF